Listed below are T cell receptor beta chains from one sample, sequenced in a study of cytomegalovirus exposure and HLA in healthy donors. Some clones are missing from TCRdb's copy, which holds only in-frame ones; the method was immunoSEQ multiplex PCR. Here the sample spans some 200,000 clones, approximately 90% being singletons. The sequencing input was PBMCs. These receptors all come from a young woman in good health and CMV-seronegative. Each CDR3 is given with its conserved first and last residue. Fields, in order: J gene, V gene, clone size, D gene, CDR3 DNA, CDR3 protein. The D gene is left open where the match is weak. A clone size is listed for some rows: how often the clone was seen (once, few, many), or a class if it is expanded.

J gene: TRBJ1-3; V gene: TRBV7-6; clone size: .; D gene: TRBD1; CDR3 DNA: TGTGCCAGCGGGACAGGGGGTGGAAACACCATATATTTT; CDR3 protein: CASGTGGGNTIYF
J gene: TRBJ2-3; V gene: TRBV5-1; clone size: few; D gene: TRBD2; CDR3 DNA: TGCGCCAGCAGCATCGGGGACTTAGCGGGGGGGCCGGAGTATTTT; CDR3 protein: CASSIGDLAGGPEYF
J gene: TRBJ1-2; V gene: TRBV12-1; clone size: .; D gene: .; CDR3 DNA: TGTGCCAGCAGTTGCGGCCAGGGGGCGTGGGAATTTGGCTACACCTTC; CDR3 protein: CASSCGQGAWEFGYTF
J gene: TRBJ1-1; V gene: TRBV7-2; clone size: few; D gene: .; CDR3 DNA: TGTGCCAGCAGCTTCGTTTCTATAACGGGGGGCACTGAAGCTTTCTTT; CDR3 protein: CASSFVSITGGTEAFF
J gene: TRBJ2-3; V gene: TRBV10-3; clone size: .; D gene: .; CDR3 DNA: TGTGCCATCAGCCGACCGGGAACCACAGATACGCAGTATTTT; CDR3 protein: CAISRPGTTDTQYF
J gene: TRBJ2-1; V gene: TRBV19; clone size: .; D gene: TRBD2; CDR3 DNA: TGTGCCAGTAGTTCCACGGGACTAGCCCTCAATGAGCAGTTCTTC; CDR3 protein: CASSSTGLALNEQFF
J gene: TRBJ2-7; V gene: TRBV6-1; clone size: .; D gene: TRBD1; CDR3 DNA: TGTGCCAGCAGCCGACAGGGGGCAAGCTCCTACGAGCAGTACTTC; CDR3 protein: CASSRQGASSYEQYF
J gene: TRBJ2-1; V gene: TRBV4-3; clone size: .; D gene: .; CDR3 DNA: TGCGCCAGCAGCCAAGATAGTGGTCCCAATGAGCAGTTCTTC; CDR3 protein: CASSQDSGPNEQFF
J gene: TRBJ1-1; V gene: TRBV2; clone size: .; D gene: .; CDR3 DNA: TGTGCCAGCGCATCAGGGATTTACACTGAAGCTTTCTTT; CDR3 protein: CASASGIYTEAFF
J gene: TRBJ1-1; V gene: TRBV18; clone size: .; D gene: TRBD1; CDR3 DNA: TGTGCCAGCTCACCACTTCCGGGACAGGGTGCTGAAGCTTTCTTT; CDR3 protein: CASSPLPGQGAEAFF
J gene: TRBJ2-3; V gene: TRBV13; clone size: few; D gene: .; CDR3 DNA: TGTGCCGTGGGTGGGAGCAGCGATACGCAGTATTTT; CDR3 protein: CAVGGSSDTQYF
J gene: TRBJ2-2; V gene: TRBV5-6; clone size: .; D gene: .; CDR3 DNA: TGTGCCAGCAGCTTTGGACTTAACACCGGGGAGCTGTTTTTT; CDR3 protein: CASSFGLNTGELFF
J gene: TRBJ2-5; V gene: TRBV4-3; clone size: .; D gene: TRBD1; CDR3 DNA: TGCGCCAGCAGCCAGATGGGACAGGGCCACGAGACCCAGTACTTC; CDR3 protein: CASSQMGQGHETQYF
J gene: TRBJ1-4; V gene: TRBV5-6; clone size: .; D gene: .; CDR3 DNA: TGTGCCAGCAGCAAAGTGGGGCCTCTTAATGAAAAACTGTTTTTT; CDR3 protein: CASSKVGPLNEKLFF
J gene: TRBJ2-7; V gene: TRBV7-9; clone size: once; D gene: .; CDR3 DNA: TGTTCCAGCAGCTTATACCCGCAGGGTAGCTACGAGCAGTACTTC; CDR3 protein: CSSSLYPQGSYEQYF
J gene: TRBJ2-5; V gene: TRBV4-2; clone size: .; D gene: .; CDR3 DNA: TGTGCCAGCAGCCAAGGGGGACTCCGGGCGGGGAGACGGGAGACCCAGTACTTC; CDR3 protein: CASSQGGLRAGRRETQYF
J gene: TRBJ1-4; V gene: TRBV19; clone size: .; D gene: .; CDR3 DNA: TGTGCCAGTAGTCAGAATGGACAGACTTTCCGAGCCCCTTTTTTT; CDR3 protein: CASSQNGQTFRAPFF
J gene: TRBJ2-5; V gene: TRBV27; clone size: .; D gene: TRBD1; CDR3 DNA: TGTGCCAGCAGTTTAATTCCAGGGGGCCAGCGGGCCCCAGGGGAGACCCAGTACTTC; CDR3 protein: CASSLIPGGQRAPGETQYF
J gene: TRBJ1-3; V gene: TRBV15; clone size: few; D gene: TRBD1; CDR3 DNA: TGTGCCACCAGCAGAGGAGATCTCAGGGGGCTCGGGAGTGGAAACACCATATATTTT; CDR3 protein: CATSRGDLRGLGSGNTIYF
J gene: TRBJ1-3; V gene: TRBV7-2; clone size: .; D gene: TRBD1; CDR3 DNA: TGTGCCAGCAGCCTACAGGGGGCTGGAAACACCATATATTTT; CDR3 protein: CASSLQGAGNTIYF
J gene: TRBJ1-2; V gene: TRBV30; clone size: .; D gene: TRBD1; CDR3 DNA: TGTGCCTGGAGTCAGGACAGGGTTAACTATGGCTACACCTTC; CDR3 protein: CAWSQDRVNYGYTF
J gene: TRBJ2-1; V gene: TRBV11-2; clone size: .; D gene: TRBD1; CDR3 DNA: TGTGCCAGCAGCTTCCCCGGGACAGGGAACGATGAGCAGTTCTTC; CDR3 protein: CASSFPGTGNDEQFF
J gene: TRBJ2-1; V gene: TRBV10-1; clone size: .; D gene: TRBD2; CDR3 DNA: TGCGCCAGCAGTGACAAGCGGGGACCGGGGAATGAGCAGTTCTTC; CDR3 protein: CASSDKRGPGNEQFF
J gene: TRBJ1-1; V gene: TRBV19; clone size: .; D gene: .; CDR3 DNA: TGTGCCAGCGATAGGGGGGGGCCGAACACTGAAGCTTTCTTT; CDR3 protein: CASDRGGPNTEAFF
J gene: TRBJ2-3; V gene: TRBV11-3; clone size: .; D gene: TRBD2; CDR3 DNA: TGTGCCAGCAGCTTAGGCCTAGCGGATACTAGCACAGATACGCAGTATTTT; CDR3 protein: CASSLGLADTSTDTQYF
J gene: TRBJ2-7; V gene: TRBV6-6; clone size: .; D gene: TRBD1; CDR3 DNA: TGTGCCAGCAGTCAGGGGGACACCTCCTACGAGCAGTACTTC; CDR3 protein: CASSQGDTSYEQYF
J gene: TRBJ1-2; V gene: TRBV21-1; clone size: .; D gene: .; CDR3 DNA: TGTGCCAGCACCTTAAAACGGCCCGAGGGAGCTAACTATGGCTACACCTTC; CDR3 protein: CASTLKRPEGANYGYTF
J gene: TRBJ1-3; V gene: TRBV4-3; clone size: .; D gene: TRBD1; CDR3 DNA: TGCGCCAGCAGCCAAGGATACGGACAGGCCGGAGGAAACACCATATATTTT; CDR3 protein: CASSQGYGQAGGNTIYF
J gene: TRBJ2-3; V gene: TRBV18; clone size: .; D gene: .; CDR3 DNA: TGTGCCAGCTCACCAGACAGGCACCCAGATACGCAGTATTTT; CDR3 protein: CASSPDRHPDTQYF
J gene: TRBJ1-1; V gene: TRBV30; clone size: .; D gene: .; CDR3 DNA: TGTGCCTGGAGGCGCAACACTGAAGCTTTCTTT; CDR3 protein: CAWRRNTEAFF
J gene: TRBJ1-1; V gene: TRBV5-5; clone size: .; D gene: .; CDR3 DNA: TGTGCCAGCAGTTCTGGTCTTGGGGCGCAGGGGTGGACGGCTTTCTTT; CDR3 protein: CASSSGLGAQGWTAFF
J gene: TRBJ1-2; V gene: TRBV2; clone size: .; D gene: TRBD1; CDR3 DNA: TGTGCCAGTTCAGGGACAGGGGCAGCTAACTATGGCTACACCTTC; CDR3 protein: CASSGTGAANYGYTF
J gene: TRBJ1-2; V gene: TRBV7-2; clone size: .; D gene: TRBD1; CDR3 DNA: TGTGCCAGCAGCCCCCCAACCGGGACAGGGTTTGGCTACACCTTC; CDR3 protein: CASSPPTGTGFGYTF
J gene: TRBJ2-3; V gene: TRBV27; clone size: once; D gene: TRBD2; CDR3 DNA: TGTGCCAGCAGTTTACTAGCGGGAGTGACAGATACGCAGTATTTT; CDR3 protein: CASSLLAGVTDTQYF
J gene: TRBJ2-5; V gene: TRBV10-2; clone size: once; D gene: TRBD2; CDR3 DNA: TGCGCCGCCTGGGCTAGCGGACAAGAGACCCAGTACTTC; CDR3 protein: CAAWASGQETQYF
J gene: TRBJ2-3; V gene: TRBV9; clone size: .; D gene: TRBD1; CDR3 DNA: TGTGCCAGCAGCGCGACAGGGTCAACGAGCACAGATACGCAGTATTTT; CDR3 protein: CASSATGSTSTDTQYF
J gene: TRBJ2-7; V gene: TRBV7-6; clone size: .; D gene: .; CDR3 DNA: TGTGCCAGCAGCTCCCGGTTGAGGGGGTGGGAGTACTACGAGCAGTACTTC; CDR3 protein: CASSSRLRGWEYYEQYF
J gene: TRBJ2-7; V gene: TRBV6-5; clone size: .; D gene: TRBD1; CDR3 DNA: TGTGCCAGCAGTATGACAGGGCGCTCCTACGAGCAGTACTTC; CDR3 protein: CASSMTGRSYEQYF
J gene: TRBJ1-2; V gene: TRBV18; clone size: .; D gene: .; CDR3 DNA: TGTGCCAGCTCACCAGAGGCTGCGGGGCCGATGTACACCTTC; CDR3 protein: CASSPEAAGPMYTF
J gene: TRBJ1-1; V gene: TRBV7-2; clone size: .; D gene: .; CDR3 DNA: TGTGCCAGCAACCCCGGAGGGACCTGGACTGAAGCTTTCTTT; CDR3 protein: CASNPGGTWTEAFF
J gene: TRBJ1-2; V gene: TRBV2; clone size: .; D gene: .; CDR3 DNA: TGTGCAGACTTGGGACCGGGGGGAGGCTACACCTTC; CDR3 protein: CADLGPGGGYTF
J gene: TRBJ2-1; V gene: TRBV9; clone size: .; D gene: TRBD2; CDR3 DNA: TGTGCCAGCAGCGTCTCCTTTAGACTAGCGGGGGGGACCCTCGGTGAGCAGTTCTTC; CDR3 protein: CASSVSFRLAGGTLGEQFF
J gene: TRBJ1-6; V gene: TRBV7-2; clone size: .; D gene: .; CDR3 DNA: TGTGCCAGCAGCCGAACCGGGACACATGGAAGGGGTTCACCCCTCCACTTT; CDR3 protein: CASSRTGTHGRGSPLHF
J gene: TRBJ1-1; V gene: TRBV9; clone size: once; D gene: TRBD1; CDR3 DNA: TGTGCCAGCAGCGCGGGACAGGAGATGGGTGAAGCTTTCTTT; CDR3 protein: CASSAGQEMGEAFF
J gene: TRBJ2-1; V gene: TRBV9; clone size: .; D gene: .; CDR3 DNA: TGTGCCAGCAGCGTAGCCCTCTGGGACACAATATTTCCATCCTACAATGAGCAGTTCTTC; CDR3 protein: CASSVALWDTIFPSYNEQFF
J gene: TRBJ2-5; V gene: TRBV27; clone size: .; D gene: TRBD2; CDR3 DNA: TGTGCCAGCAGTTTCCTAGCGGAGTGGAAGACCCAGTACTTC; CDR3 protein: CASSFLAEWKTQYF
J gene: TRBJ2-7; V gene: TRBV7-2; clone size: once; D gene: TRBD1; CDR3 DNA: TGTGCCAGCAGCCGACAGGGGTTAGCCTACGAGCAGTACTTC; CDR3 protein: CASSRQGLAYEQYF
J gene: TRBJ2-1; V gene: TRBV7-3; clone size: .; D gene: .; CDR3 DNA: TGTGCCAGCAGCTTAAGGGGACGGGGGATTTACAATGAGCAGTTCTTC; CDR3 protein: CASSLRGRGIYNEQFF